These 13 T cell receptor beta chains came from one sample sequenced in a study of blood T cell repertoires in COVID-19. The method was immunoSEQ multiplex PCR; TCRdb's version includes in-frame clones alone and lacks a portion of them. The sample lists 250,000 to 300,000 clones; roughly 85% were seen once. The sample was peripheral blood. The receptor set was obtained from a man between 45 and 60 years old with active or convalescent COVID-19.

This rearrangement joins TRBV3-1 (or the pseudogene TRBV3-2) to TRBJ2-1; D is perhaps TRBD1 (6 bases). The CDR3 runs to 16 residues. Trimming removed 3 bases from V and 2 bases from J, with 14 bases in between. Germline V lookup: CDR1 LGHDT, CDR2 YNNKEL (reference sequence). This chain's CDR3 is CASSHLAEGAYNEQFF. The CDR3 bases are TGTGCCAGCAGCCACCTAGCTGAGGGGGCCTACAATGAGCAGTTCTTC.

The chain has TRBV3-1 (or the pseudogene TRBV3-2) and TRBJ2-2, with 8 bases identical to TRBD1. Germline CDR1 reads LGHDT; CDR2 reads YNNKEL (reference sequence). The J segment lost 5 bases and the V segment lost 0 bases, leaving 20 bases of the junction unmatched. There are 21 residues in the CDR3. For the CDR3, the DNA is TGTGCCAGCAGCCAAGATTTCGTCCTAGCGCGGGCAGGGGGCCGGACCGGGGAGCTGTTTTTT. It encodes CASSQDFVLARAGGRTGELFF.

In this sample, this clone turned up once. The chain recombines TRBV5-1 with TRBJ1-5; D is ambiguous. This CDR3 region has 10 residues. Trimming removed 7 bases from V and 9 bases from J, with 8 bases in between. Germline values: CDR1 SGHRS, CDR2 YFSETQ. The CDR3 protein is CASPLLPQHF. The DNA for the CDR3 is TGCGCCAGCCCACTCTTGCCCCAGCATTTT.

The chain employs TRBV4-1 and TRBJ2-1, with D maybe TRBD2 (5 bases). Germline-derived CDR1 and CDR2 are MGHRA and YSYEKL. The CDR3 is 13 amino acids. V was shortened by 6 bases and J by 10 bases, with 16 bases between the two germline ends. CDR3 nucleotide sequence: TGCGCCAGCAGGGAGACTACCCTCCGCGAGCAGTTCTTC. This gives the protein CASRETTLREQFF.

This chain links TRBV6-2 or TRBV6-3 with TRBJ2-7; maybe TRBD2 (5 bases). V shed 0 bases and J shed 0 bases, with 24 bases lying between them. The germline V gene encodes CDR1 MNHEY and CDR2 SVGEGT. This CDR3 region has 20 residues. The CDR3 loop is CASSYSNLAWERLSSYEQYF. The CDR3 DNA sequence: TGTGCCAGCAGTTACTCGAATTTGGCATGGGAGCGGTTGAGCTCCTACGAGCAGTACTTC.

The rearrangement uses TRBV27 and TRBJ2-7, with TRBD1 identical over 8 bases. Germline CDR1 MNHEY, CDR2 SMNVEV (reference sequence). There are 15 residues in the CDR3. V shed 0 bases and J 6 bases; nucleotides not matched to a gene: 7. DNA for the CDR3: TGTGCCAGCAGTTTATCGCGACAGGGGCCCCTCGAGCAGTACTTC. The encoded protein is CASSLSRQGPLEQYF.

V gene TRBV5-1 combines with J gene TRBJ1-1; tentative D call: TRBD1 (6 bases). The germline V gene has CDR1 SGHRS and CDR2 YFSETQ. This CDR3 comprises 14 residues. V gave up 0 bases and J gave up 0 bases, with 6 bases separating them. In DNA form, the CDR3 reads TGCGCCAGCAGCTTGGGACAGGTGAACACTGAAGCTTTCTTT. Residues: CASSLGQVNTEAFF. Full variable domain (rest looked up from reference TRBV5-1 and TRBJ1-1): KAGVTQTPRYLIKTRGQQVTLSCSPISGHRSVSWYQQTPGQGLQFLFEYFSETQRNKGNFPGRFSGRQFSNSRSEMNVSTLELGDSALYLCASSLGQVNTEAFFGQGTRLTVV.

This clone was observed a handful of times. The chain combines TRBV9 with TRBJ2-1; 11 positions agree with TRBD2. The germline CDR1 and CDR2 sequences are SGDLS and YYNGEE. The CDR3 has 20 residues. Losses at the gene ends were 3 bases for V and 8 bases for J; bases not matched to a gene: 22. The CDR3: CASSGRPWNYDSGRADEQFF. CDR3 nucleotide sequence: TGTGCCAGCAGCGGACGGCCGTGGAACTACGATAGCGGGAGGGCCGATGAGCAGTTCTTC.

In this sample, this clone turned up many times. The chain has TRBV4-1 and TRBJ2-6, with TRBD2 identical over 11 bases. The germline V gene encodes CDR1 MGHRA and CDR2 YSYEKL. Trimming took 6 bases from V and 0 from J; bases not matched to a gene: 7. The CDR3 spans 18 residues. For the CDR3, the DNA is TGCGCCAGCAGTGCCACTAGCGGGAGCTCCTCTGGGGCCAACGTCCTGACTTTC. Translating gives CASSATSGSSSGANVLTF.

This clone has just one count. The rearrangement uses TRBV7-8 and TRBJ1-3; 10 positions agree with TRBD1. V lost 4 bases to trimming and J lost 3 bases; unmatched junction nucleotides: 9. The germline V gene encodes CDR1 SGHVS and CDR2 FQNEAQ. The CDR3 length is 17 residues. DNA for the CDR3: TGTGCCAGCAGCTACAGGACAGGGGGAAGTAGTGGAAACACCATATATTTT. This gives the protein CASSYRTGGSSGNTIYF.

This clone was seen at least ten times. For the CDR3, the DNA is TGTGCCAGCCTGAACACCGGGGAGCTGTTTTTT. Protein sequence: CASLNTGELFF. V usage is TRBV2 and J usage is TRBJ2-2; the D is unclear. In germline, CDR1 is SNHLY, CDR2 FYNNEI. This CDR3 is built from 11 residues. V lost 8 bases and J 1 base, leaving 2 bases between the germline ends.

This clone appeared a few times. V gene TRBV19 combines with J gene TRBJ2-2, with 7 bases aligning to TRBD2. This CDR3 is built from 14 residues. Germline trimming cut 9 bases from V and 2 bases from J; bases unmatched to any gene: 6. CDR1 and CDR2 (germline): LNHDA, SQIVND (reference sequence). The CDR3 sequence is CASGKRGNTGELFF. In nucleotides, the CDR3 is TGTGCCAGCGGAAAGCGGGGAAACACCGGGGAGCTGTTTTTT.

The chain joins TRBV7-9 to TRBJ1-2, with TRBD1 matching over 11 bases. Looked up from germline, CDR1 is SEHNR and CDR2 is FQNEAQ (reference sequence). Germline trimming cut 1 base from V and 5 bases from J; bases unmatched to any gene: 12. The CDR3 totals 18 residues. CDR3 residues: CASSLGGTGGLRWYGYTF. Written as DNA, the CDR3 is TGTGCCAGCAGCTTAGGTGGGACAGGGGGTCTGAGATGGTATGGCTACACCTTC.